This record covers a single T cell receptor (beta chain). What this receptor recognizes is not known. The input lacks base qualities; no much larger clone sits a single base away. The source of the sample is a study of CD8 T cells in ankylosing spondylitis (dated by TCRdb to the late 2010s). Background for the entire study: To find TCR variants linked to disease, the study profiled T cell receptor beta repertoires in ankylosing spondylitis patients and healthy donors. The full study cohort comprised 25 ankylosing spondylitis patients and over 95 healthy donors. Samples of peripheral blood were taken, and for ankylosing spondylitis patients, synovial fluid was collected as well. Summary of the overall study and its limitations: According to the report, matched synovial fluid samples from ankylosing spondylitis patients were significantly enriched for the disease-linked clones. A TCR beta motif made up of several highly homologous amino acid variants appeared to be characteristic of blood from ankylosing spondylitis patients. The disease-linked clones showed a CD8+ phenotype and occurred at relatively low frequencies in peripheral blood. Some motif variants were previously reported in synovial fluid and blood of reactive arthritis patients, suggesting common disease-initiation mechanisms.

Reading from cysteine to phenylalanine, the CDR3 counts 15 amino acids. This entry keeps only the CDR3 DNA: 45 bases, framed from base 1. The germline V gene (reference sequence) gives CDR1 as LGHDT and CDR2 as YNNKEL. Ends trimmed: V by 2 bases, J by 7 bases; bases unmatched to a gene: 6. Instrument used: Illumina HiSeq 2500. TCR beta libraries were prepared by quantitative 5'-RACE with molecular barcodes. Per the source publication's procedure: Disease-linked TCR variants were identified with a new computational method built on a probabilistic model of VDJ rearrangement. TCRdb handled the public reads itself, with Q25 trimming in fastp and clone calling in MiXCR, and kept productive beta chains. Each entry is one CDR3 protein sequence, shown with its most common DNA and genes. TCRdb, not the authors, supplied the V and J calls. The sample yields some 300,000 distinct CDR3 sequences; roughly 20% were counted once. The ten most abundant clones make up roughly 3.6% of the sample.

The chain was built from TRBV3-1 and TRBJ2-3, and TRBD2 aligns with 10 junction nucleotides. Sequenced input: blood, either unsorted or a sorted T cell fraction (not recorded which). The sequence was obtained from a female donor with ankylosing spondylitis or in good health (not recorded which). The DNA sequence follows: TGTGCCAGCAGCCAAACTAGCGGGAAAGCGAATACGCAGTATTTT. This is translated as CASSQTSGKANTQYF.